The rows below give T cell receptor beta chains drawn from one sample of a study of control samples from healthy donors and cancer patients. Here immunoSEQ multiplex PCR was the method, and the copy in TCRdb shows in-frame clones only, minus some. The table lists about 140,000 clones, 90% to 95% of them singletons, with around 14% in the top ten. Sequences were obtained from blood. The receptors were sampled from a man aged 40-49 years in good health. CDR3s include the opening cysteine and the closing phenylalanine or tryptophan. A D gene is named only where the DNA matches it firmly. Size is stated for part of the rows, as once, few or many counts, or as a class when the clone is expanded.

D gene,J gene,V gene,clone size,CDR3 DNA,CDR3 protein
TRBD2,TRBJ2-7,TRBV3-1/TRBV3-2,NA,TGTGCCAGCAGCCAACAACCGGGGGGCGAGCAGTACTTC,CASSQQPGGEQYF
NA,TRBJ2-5,TRBV7-9,once,TGTGCCAGCAGCCCACCATTTGGATTAGAAGAGACCCAGTACTTC,CASSPPFGLEETQYF
NA,TRBJ1-2,TRBV24-1,NA,TGTGCCACCAGTGTGACAGGCACACGGGGCTACACCTTC,CATSVTGTRGYTF
NA,TRBJ1-5,TRBV6-4,NA,TGTGCCAGCAGTGACGAACAGAGCCTTTTTCCTAATCAGCCCCAGCATTTT,CASSDEQSLFPNQPQHF
NA,TRBJ1-1,TRBV4-3,NA,TGCGCCAGCAGTCGGGTACTGGGCTCGTACACTGAAGCTTTCTTT,CASSRVLGSYTEAFF
NA,TRBJ2-7,TRBV12-5,once,TGTGCTAGTGGTCCGGCCTACGAGCAGTACTTC,CASGPAYEQYF
TRBD1,TRBJ1-1,TRBV6-2/TRBV6-3,once,TGTGCCAGCAGTTCCGGACAGGGGGCGGGTGAAGCTTTCTTT,CASSSGQGAGEAFF
NA,TRBJ1-4,TRBV6-5,once,TGTGCCAGCAGCTTATCCCATTTTAATGAAAAACTGTTTTTT,CASSLSHFNEKLFF
TRBD1,TRBJ1-2,TRBV4-3,NA,TGCGCCAGCAGCCGTCAGGGGGCGCAGGACTACACCTTC,CASSRQGAQDYTF
TRBD1,TRBJ2-3,TRBV6-5,NA,TGTGCCAGCAGTTACTCGGACAGGGGGCTGGGAGATACGCAGTATTTT,CASSYSDRGLGDTQYF
NA,TRBJ2-5,TRBV10-3,NA,TGTGCCATCAGTTTGGGGAACCAAGAGACCCAGTACTTC,CAISLGNQETQYF
NA,TRBJ2-7,TRBV2,NA,TGTGCCAGCAGTTCGGGCTACGAGCAGTACTTC,CASSSGYEQYF
TRBD1,TRBJ2-1,TRBV19,NA,TGTGCCAGTAGTATCCTTTCCGGGACAGGTTACAATGAGCAGTTCTTC,CASSILSGTGYNEQFF
NA,TRBJ1-5,TRBV5-6,NA,TGTGCCAGCAGCACGCTGGGTCAGCCCCAGCATTTT,CASSTLGQPQHF
NA,TRBJ1-6,TRBV6-1,once,TGTGCCAGCAGTGAAGGGATCAGAGATAATTCACCCCTCCACTTT,CASSEGIRDNSPLHF
TRBD1,TRBJ1-1,TRBV6-5,NA,TGTGCCAGCAGAATAACAGACAGGGTCTATACTGAAGCTTTCTTT,CASRITDRVYTEAFF
NA,TRBJ1-3,TRBV9,NA,TGTGCCAGCAGCCCAAGTACTTCTGGAAACACCATATATTTT,CASSPSTSGNTIYF
TRBD2,TRBJ2-1,TRBV14,NA,TGTGCCAGCAGCCAAGAGTCCTACCGACTAGCGGGAGCTGGGAGCTCCTACAATGAGCAGTTCTTC,CASSQESYRLAGAGSSYNEQFF
NA,TRBJ2-1,TRBV9,NA,TGTGCCAGCAGCGGTCGAAGCGATGAGCAGTTCTTC,CASSGRSDEQFF
NA,TRBJ1-1,TRBV12-3/TRBV12-4,NA,TGTGCCAGCACCTTGGGAACATTCGCTGAAGCTTTCTTT,CASTLGTFAEAFF
NA,TRBJ2-5,TRBV5-4,NA,TGTGCCAGCAGCCGGTCGGGGGTAACGGAGACCCAGTACTTC,CASSRSGVTETQYF
TRBD2,TRBJ2-7,TRBV6-2/TRBV6-3,NA,TGTGCCAGCAGTCCAAGACTAGCGGGGACCCCGGTGGGCGAGCAGTACTTC,CASSPRLAGTPVGEQYF
NA,TRBJ2-5,TRBV14,NA,TGTGCCAGCAGCCAAAGGTCCCACCCAGAGACCCAGTACTTC,CASSQRSHPETQYF
NA,TRBJ1-2,TRBV5-1,NA,TGCGCCAGCAGCTTGGGAGGCAGGGTTGATGGCTACACCTTC,CASSLGGRVDGYTF